The present entry profiles one T cell receptor (beta chain) with its context. The entry originates in a study of cytomegalovirus exposure and HLA in healthy donors. Study summary: A prior analysis found about 120 million unique TCR beta sequences from around 180 million T cells.

The PCR employed 60 Vbeta primers together with 13 Jbeta primers. As processed by the authors: A follow-up analysis tallied tens of millions of unique TCR beta chains, roughly 11 million shared. Sequencing was performed with immunoSEQ multiplex PCR; in TCRdb, only in-frame clones are kept and a portion is missing. V and J calls and clone size come straight from that table; D and trimming were deduced from the DNA. The table includes around 150,000 clones, around 79% detected once. Germline CDR1 reads SNHLY; CDR2 reads FYNNEI. The CDR3 has 15 residues. Trimming cost V 7 bases and J 3 bases; bases outside gene matches: 8.

The sequence was collected from a woman between 40 and 55 years old in good health and CMV-seropositive. Sequencing was carried out using PBMCs. J is TRBJ2-2 and V is TRBV2; 7 bases line up with TRBD1. The CDR3: CASTPDRVDTGELFF. The CDR3 DNA is TGTGCCAGCACTCCAGACAGGGTAGACACCGGGGAGCTGTTTTTT. Full variable domain (remainder filled in from reference TRBV2 and TRBJ2-2): EPEVTQTPSHQVTQMGQEVILRCVPISNHLYFYWYRQILGQKVEFLVSFYNNEISEKSEIFDDQFSVERPDGSNFTLKIRSTKLEDSAMYFCASTPDRVDTGELFFGEGSRLTVL.